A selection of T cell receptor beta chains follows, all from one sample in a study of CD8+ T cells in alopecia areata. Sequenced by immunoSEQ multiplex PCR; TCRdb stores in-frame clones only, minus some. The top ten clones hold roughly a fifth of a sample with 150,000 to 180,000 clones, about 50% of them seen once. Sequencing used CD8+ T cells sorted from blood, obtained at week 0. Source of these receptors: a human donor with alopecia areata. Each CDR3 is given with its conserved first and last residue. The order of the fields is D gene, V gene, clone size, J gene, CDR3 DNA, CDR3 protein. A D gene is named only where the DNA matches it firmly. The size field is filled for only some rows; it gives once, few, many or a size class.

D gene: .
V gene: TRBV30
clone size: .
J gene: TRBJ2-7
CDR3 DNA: TGTGCCTGCCGACGCAACTCCTACGAGCAGTACTTC
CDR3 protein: CACRRNSYEQYF

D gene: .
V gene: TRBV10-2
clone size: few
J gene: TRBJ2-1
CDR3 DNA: TGCGCCAGCAGTGAGTTCCAGGGCAATGAGCAGTTCTTC
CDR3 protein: CASSEFQGNEQFF

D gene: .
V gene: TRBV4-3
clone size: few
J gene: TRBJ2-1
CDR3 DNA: TGCGCCAGCAGCCGAGGAGAAGGGTACAATGAGCAGTTCTTC
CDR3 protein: CASSRGEGYNEQFF

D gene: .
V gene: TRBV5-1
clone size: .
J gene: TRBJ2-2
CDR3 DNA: TGCGCCAGCAGCCTACTCGCGGACACCGGGGAGCTGTTTTTT
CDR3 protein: CASSLLADTGELFF

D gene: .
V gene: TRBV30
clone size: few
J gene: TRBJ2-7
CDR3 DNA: TGTGCCTGGACTACAGACTCCTACGAGCAGTACTTC
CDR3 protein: CAWTTDSYEQYF

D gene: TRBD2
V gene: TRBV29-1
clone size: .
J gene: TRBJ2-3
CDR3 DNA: TGCAGCGTGGTCCGGGGGGTCACAGATACGCAGTATTTT
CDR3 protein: CSVVRGVTDTQYF

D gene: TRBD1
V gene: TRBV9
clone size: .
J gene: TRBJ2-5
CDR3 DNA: TGTGCCAGCAGCGAACGAGGGGGCCTCCAAGAGACCCAGTACTTC
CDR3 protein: CASSERGGLQETQYF

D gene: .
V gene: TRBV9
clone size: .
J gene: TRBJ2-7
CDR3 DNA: TGTGCCAGCAGCCCAAGGAGTTTCCTCTACGAGCAGTACTTC
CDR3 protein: CASSPRSFLYEQYF

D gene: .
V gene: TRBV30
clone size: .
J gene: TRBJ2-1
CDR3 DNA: TGTGCCTGGAGTGTACTACAGAATGAGCAGTTCTTC
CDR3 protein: CAWSVLQNEQFF

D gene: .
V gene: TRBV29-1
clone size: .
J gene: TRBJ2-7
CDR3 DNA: TGCAGCGTTTACACGGACAGTTCCTACGAGCAGTACTTC
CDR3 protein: CSVYTDSSYEQYF

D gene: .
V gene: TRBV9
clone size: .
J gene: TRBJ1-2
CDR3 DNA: TGTGCCAGCAGCGAGGGGGGTAGCTATGGCTACACCTTC
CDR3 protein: CASSEGGSYGYTF

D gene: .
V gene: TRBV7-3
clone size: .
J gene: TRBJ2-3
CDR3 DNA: TGTGCCAGCAGCTTTCGGGACGGGGCCGATACGCAGTATTTT
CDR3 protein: CASSFRDGADTQYF

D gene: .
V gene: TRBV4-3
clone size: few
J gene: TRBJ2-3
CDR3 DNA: TGCGCCAGCAGCCAAGAGACTAGAACCTCAGATACGCAGTATTTT
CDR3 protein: CASSQETRTSDTQYF

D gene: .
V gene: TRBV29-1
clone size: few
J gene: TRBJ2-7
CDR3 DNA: TGCAGCGTTGAAGGGCGGAACTACGAGCAGTACTTC
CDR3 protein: CSVEGRNYEQYF

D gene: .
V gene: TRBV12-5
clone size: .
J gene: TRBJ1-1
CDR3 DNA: TGTGCTAGTGGTTTGACCACCAACACTGAAGCTTTCTTT
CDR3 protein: CASGLTTNTEAFF

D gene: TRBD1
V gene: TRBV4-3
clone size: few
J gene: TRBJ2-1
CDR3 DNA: TGCGCCAGCAGCCACGGGACAGGGGTAAATGAGCAGTTCTTC
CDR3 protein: CASSHGTGVNEQFF

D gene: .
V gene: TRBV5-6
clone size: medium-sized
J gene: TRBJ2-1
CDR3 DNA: TGTGCCAGCAGCTTGGGCCTTAGCGACGAGAGGGACAATGAGCAGTTCTTC
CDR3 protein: CASSLGLSDERDNEQFF

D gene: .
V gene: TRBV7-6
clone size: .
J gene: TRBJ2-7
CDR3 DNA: TGTGCCAGCAGCTTAGACAGGGCGGACGAGCAGTACTTC
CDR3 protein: CASSLDRADEQYF

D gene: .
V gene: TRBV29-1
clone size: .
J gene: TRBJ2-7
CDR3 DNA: TGCAGCGTCCCTTTCGGTCGCGAGCAGTACTTC
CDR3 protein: CSVPFGREQYF

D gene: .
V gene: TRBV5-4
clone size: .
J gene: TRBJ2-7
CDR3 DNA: TGTGCCAGCAGCTCCGTAACAGCGTACGAGCAGTACTTC
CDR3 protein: CASSSVTAYEQYF

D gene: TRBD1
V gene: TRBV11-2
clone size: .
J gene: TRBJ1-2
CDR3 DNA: TGTGCCAGCAGCCACGACAGGGAAGATGGCTACACCTTC
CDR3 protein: CASSHDREDGYTF

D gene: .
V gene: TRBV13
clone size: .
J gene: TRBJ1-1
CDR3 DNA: TGTGCCAGCAGCCCCTCTAACACTGAAGCTTTCTTT
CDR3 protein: CASSPSNTEAFF

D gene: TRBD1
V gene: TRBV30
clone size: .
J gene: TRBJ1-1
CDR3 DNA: TGTGCCTGGAGGTCAGGGGGCACTGAAGCTTTCTTT
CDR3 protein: CAWRSGGTEAFF

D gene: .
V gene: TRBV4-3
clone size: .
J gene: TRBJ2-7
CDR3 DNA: TGCGCCAGCAGCCAAGATGCTGGAGAACTCTACGAGCAGTACTTC
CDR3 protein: CASSQDAGELYEQYF

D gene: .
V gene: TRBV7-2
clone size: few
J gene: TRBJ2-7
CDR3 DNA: TGTGCCAGCAGCCCCTTGAGACAGGGACTGAGGGAGCAGTACTTC
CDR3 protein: CASSPLRQGLREQYF

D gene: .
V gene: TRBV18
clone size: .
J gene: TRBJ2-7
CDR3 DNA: TGTGCCAGCTCACCACCTGAGGGGAACGAGCAGTACTTC
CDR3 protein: CASSPPEGNEQYF

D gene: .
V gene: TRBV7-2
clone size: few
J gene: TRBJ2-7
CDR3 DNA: TGTGCCAGCAGCCCCCGAGAGGGGTACGAGCAGTACTTC
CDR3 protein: CASSPREGYEQYF

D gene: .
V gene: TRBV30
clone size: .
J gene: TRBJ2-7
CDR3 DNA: TGTGCCTGGAGTACCGGGGTCTACGAGCAGTACTTC
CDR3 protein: CAWSTGVYEQYF

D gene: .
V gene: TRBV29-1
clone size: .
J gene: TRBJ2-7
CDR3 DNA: TGCAGCGTTGAGGACGGTGCGTTGTACGAGCAGTACTTC
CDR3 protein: CSVEDGALYEQYF

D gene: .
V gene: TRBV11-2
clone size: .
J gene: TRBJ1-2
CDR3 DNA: TGTGCCAGCAGCTTAGATCAGATCATCTATGGCTACACCTTC
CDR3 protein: CASSLDQIIYGYTF

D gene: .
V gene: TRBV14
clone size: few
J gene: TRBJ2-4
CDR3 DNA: TGTGCCAGCAGCCCGACTACTCAAGCCAAAAACATTCAGTACTTC
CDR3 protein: CASSPTTQAKNIQYF

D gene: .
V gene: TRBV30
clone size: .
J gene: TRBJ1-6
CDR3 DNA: TGTGCCTGCGACGCCGGGACATCGAATTCACCCCTCCACTTT
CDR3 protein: CACDAGTSNSPLHF

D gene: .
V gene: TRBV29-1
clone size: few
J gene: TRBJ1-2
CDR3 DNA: TGCAGCGTTGTGCTCGGTTTTGATGGCTACACCTTC
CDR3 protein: CSVVLGFDGYTF

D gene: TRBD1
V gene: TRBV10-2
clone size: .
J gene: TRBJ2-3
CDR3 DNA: TGCGCCAGCAGAGAACCGGGACAGGGGCAGTATTTT
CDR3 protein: CASREPGQGQYF

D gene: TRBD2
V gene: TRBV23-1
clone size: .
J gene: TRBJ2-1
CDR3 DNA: TGCGCCAGCAGTGCCTCTTTCCAAAAGCGGGGGGGAGAGGATGAGCAGTTCTTC
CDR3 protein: CASSASFQKRGGEDEQFF

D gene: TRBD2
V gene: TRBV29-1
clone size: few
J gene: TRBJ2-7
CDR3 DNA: TGCAGCGTTGTTAGCGGGGAGTACGAGCAGTACTTC
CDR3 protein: CSVVSGEYEQYF

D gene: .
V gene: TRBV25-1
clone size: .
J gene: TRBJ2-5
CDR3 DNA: TGTGCCCCAGGGGAGGTTCCGGCAGGGTGGTTGGAGACCCAGTACTTC
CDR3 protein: CAPGEVPAGWLETQYF

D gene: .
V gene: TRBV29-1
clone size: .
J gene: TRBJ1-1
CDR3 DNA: TGCAGCGTTAGGCCGGGCCAAGAAGCTTTCTTT
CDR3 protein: CSVRPGQEAFF

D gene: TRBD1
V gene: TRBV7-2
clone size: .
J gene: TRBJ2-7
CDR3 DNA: TGTGCCAGCAGTCCGACAGGGAACGAGCAGTACTTC
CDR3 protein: CASSPTGNEQYF

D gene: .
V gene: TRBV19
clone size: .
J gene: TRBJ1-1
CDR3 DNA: TGTGCCAGTAGTATCTCGGAGAACACTGAAGCTTTCTTT
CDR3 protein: CASSISENTEAFF

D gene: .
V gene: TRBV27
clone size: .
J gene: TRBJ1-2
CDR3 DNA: TGTGCCAGCAGTTCCTATGGGGACTATGGCTACACCTTC
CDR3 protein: CASSSYGDYGYTF

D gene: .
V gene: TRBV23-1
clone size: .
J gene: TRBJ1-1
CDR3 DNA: TGCGCCAGCAGTCAATCTCGATCAGGGAACGACACTGAAGCTTTCTTT
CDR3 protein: CASSQSRSGNDTEAFF

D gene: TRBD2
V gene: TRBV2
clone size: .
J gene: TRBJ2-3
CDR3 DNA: TGTGCCAGCAGTGAATCGGAGACTAGCCCAGAGACAGATACGCAGTATTTT
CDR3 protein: CASSESETSPETDTQYF

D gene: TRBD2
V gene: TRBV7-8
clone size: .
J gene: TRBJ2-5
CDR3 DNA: TGTGCCAGCAGCTTAGCGGGGGGGGAAGGAGAGACCCAGTACTTC
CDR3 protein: CASSLAGGEGETQYF

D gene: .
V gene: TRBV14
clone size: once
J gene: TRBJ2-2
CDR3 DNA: TGTGCCAGCGGTTTTTGGACCGGGGAGCTGTTTTTT
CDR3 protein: CASGFWTGELFF

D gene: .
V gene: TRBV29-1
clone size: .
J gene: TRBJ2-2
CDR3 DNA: TGCAGCGTTGACGGAGTGACAGGTGGAGCCGGGGAGCTGTTTTTT
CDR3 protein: CSVDGVTGGAGELFF

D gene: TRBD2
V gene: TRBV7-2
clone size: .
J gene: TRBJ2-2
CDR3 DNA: TGTGCCAGCAGCTTTCGGACTAGCGGGTTATACGGGGAGCTGTTTTTT
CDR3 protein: CASSFRTSGLYGELFF

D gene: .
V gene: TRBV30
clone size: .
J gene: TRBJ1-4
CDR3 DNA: TGTGCCTGGCAGGGACTTAATGAAAAACTGTTTTTT
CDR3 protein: CAWQGLNEKLFF

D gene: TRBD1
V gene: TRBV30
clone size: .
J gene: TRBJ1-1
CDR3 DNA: TGTGCCTGTACAGACAGGGGACGAAACACTGAAGCTTTCTTT
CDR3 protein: CACTDRGRNTEAFF

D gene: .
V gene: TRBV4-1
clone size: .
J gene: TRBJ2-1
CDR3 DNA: TGCGCCAGCAGCCACGACATATACAATGAGCAGTTCTTC
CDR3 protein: CASSHDIYNEQFF

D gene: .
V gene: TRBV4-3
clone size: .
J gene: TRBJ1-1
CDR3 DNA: TGCGCCAGCAGCCAAGATTTTAAGGAAAACACTGAAGCTTTCTTT
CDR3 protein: CASSQDFKENTEAFF

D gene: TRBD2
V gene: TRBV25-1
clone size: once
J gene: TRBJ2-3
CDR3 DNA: TGTGCCAGCAGTGAATTTATTAGCGGGGTCTCGGGCACAGATACGCAGTATTTT
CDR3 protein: CASSEFISGVSGTDTQYF

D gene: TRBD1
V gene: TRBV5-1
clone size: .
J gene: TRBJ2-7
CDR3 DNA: TGCGCCAGCAGCGGGTGGGACAGTCGGGTGGACGAGCAGTACTTC
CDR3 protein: CASSGWDSRVDEQYF

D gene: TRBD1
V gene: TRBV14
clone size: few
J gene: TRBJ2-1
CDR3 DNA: TGTGCCAGCAGCCCGGGACAGACCAATGAGCAGTTCTTC
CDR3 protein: CASSPGQTNEQFF

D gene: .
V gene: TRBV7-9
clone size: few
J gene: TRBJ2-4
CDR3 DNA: TGTGCCAGCACCAACGAATTAGCCAAAAACATTCAGTACTTC
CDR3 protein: CASTNELAKNIQYF